This T cell receptor beta chain was sequenced for a study of identical twins. V lost 3 bases, J lost 6 bases, and 15 bases lay in between. The CDR3 spans 14 residues. CDR1 and CDR2 (germline): LNHDA, SQIVND (reference sequence). Study-wide points: Memory repertoires lacked the insertion deficit that abundant cord blood beta clonotypes showed.

TCRdb ran MiXCR on the 5' RACE reads and lists one entry per CDR3 protein. The profile covers 250,000 or so distinct CDR3 sequences, with roughly 8% appearing a single time and around 3% taken by the ten largest. With respect to this clonotype: Its target is not known.

In addition, the sample was reused for a study of yellow fever vaccine responses in identical twins.

This chain uses TRBV19 with TRBJ2-7; D is perhaps TRBD2 (6 bases). The sequenced sample consisted of CD8+ T cells sorted from blood. The sequence derives from a woman younger than 30 in good health. This chain's CDR3 is CASSMSTRLGEQYF. CDR3 DNA sequence: TGTGCCAGTAGTATGTCGACTAGACTAGGCGAGCAGTACTTC.